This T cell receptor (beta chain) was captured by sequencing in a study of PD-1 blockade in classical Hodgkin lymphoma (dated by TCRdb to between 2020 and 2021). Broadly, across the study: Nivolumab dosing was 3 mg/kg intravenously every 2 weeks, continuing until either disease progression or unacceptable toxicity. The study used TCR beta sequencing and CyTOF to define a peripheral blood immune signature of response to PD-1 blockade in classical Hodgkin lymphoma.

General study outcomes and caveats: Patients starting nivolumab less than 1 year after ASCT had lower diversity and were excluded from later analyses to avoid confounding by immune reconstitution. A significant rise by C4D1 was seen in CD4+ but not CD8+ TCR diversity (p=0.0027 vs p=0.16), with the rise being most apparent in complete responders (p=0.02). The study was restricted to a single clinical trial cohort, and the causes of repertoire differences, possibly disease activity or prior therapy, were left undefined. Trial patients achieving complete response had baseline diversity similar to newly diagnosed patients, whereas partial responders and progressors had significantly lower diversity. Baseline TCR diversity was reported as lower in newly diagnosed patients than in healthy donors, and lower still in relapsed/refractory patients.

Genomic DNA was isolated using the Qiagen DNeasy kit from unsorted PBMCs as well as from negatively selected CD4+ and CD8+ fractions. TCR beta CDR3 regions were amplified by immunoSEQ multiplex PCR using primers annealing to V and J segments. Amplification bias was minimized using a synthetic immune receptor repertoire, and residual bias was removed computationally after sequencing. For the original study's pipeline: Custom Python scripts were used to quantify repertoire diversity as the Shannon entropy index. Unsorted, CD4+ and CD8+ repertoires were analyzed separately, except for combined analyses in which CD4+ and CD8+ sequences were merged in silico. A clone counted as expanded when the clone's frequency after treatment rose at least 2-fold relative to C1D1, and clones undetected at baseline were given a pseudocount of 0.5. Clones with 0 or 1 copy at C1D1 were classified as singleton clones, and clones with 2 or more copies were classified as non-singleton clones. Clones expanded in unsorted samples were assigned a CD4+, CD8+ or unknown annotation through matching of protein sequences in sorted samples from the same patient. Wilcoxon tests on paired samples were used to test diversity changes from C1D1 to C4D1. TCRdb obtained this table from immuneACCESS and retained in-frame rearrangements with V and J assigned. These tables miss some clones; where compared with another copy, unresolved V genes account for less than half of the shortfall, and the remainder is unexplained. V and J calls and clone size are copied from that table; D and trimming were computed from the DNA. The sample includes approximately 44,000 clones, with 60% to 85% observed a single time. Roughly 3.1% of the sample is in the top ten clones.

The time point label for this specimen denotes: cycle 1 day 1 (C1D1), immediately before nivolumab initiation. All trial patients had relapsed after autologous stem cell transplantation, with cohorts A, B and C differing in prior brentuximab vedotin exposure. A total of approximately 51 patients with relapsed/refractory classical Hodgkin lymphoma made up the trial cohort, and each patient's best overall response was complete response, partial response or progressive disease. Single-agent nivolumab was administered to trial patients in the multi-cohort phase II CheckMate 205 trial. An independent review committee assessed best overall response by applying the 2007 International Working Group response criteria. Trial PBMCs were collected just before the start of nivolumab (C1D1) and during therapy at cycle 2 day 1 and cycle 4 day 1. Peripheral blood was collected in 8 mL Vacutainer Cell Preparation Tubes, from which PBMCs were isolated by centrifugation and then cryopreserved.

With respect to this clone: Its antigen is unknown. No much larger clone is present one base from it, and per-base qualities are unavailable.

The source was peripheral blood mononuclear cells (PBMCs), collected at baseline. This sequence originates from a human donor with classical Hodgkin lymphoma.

CDR3 reads: CASSRGTSGELFF. DNA sequence: TGTGCCAGCAGCCGGGGGACTAGCGGGGAGCTGTTTTTT. The V gene is TRBV9 and the J gene is TRBJ2-2; 8 bases in between match TRBD2. Via the germline V gene, CDR1 is SGDLS and CDR2 YYNGEE. V is trimmed back by 4 bases and J by 7 bases, and the junction contains 3 bases that no gene match accounts for. The CDR3 contains 13 residues, cysteine and phenylalanine counted. Just CDR3 DNA is preserved here, 39 bases in frame from base 1. With all but the CDR3 taken from the reference TRBV9 and TRBJ2-2 genes, the full variable domain is: DSGVTQTPKHLITATGQRVTLRCSPRSGDLSVYWYQQSLDQGLQFLIQYYNGEERAKGNILERFSAQQFPDLHSELNLSSLELGDSALYFCASSRGTSGELFFGEGSRLTVL.